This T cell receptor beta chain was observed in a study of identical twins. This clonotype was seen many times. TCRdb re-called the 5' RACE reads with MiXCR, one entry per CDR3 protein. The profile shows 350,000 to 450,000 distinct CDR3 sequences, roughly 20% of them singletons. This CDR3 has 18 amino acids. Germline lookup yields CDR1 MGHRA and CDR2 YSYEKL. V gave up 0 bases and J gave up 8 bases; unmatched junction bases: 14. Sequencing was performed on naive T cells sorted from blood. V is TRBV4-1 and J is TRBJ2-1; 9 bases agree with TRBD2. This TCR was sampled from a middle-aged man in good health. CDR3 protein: CASSQDSALAGIVDEQFF. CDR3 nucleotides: TGCGCCAGCAGCCAAGATTCCGCCCTAGCGGGAATTGTCGATGAGCAGTTCTTC.